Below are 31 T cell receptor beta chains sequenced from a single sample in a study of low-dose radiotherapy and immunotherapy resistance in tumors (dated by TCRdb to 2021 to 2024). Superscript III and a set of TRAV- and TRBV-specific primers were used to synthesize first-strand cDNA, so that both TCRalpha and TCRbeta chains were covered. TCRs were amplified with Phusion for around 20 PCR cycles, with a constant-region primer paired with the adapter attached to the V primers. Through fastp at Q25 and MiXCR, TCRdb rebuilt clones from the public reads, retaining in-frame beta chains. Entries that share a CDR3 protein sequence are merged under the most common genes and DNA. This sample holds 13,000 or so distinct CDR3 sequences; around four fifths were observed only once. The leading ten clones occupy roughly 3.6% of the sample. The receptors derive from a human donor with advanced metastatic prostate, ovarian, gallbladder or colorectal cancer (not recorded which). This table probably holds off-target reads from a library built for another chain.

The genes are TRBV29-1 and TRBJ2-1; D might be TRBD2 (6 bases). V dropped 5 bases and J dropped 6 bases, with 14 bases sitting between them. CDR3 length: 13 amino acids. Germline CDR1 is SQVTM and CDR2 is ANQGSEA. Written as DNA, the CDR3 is TGCAGCGTTTCCCGACTAGTAGTCAATGAGCAGTTCTTC. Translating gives CSVSRLVVNEQFF.

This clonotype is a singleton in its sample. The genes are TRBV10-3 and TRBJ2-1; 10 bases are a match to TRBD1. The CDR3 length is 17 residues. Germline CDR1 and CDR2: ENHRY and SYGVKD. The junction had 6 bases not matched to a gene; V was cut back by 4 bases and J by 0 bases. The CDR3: CAISGQGATSSYNEQFF. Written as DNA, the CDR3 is TGTGCCATCAGTGGACAGGGGGCCACGAGCTCCTACAATGAGCAGTTCTTC.

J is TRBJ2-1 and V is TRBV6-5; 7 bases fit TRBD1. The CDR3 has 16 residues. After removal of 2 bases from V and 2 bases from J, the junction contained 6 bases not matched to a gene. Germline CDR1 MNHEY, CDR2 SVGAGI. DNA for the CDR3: TGTGCCAGCAGTTACGACCAGGGGGTAGCCTACAATGAGCAGTTCTTC. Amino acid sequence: CASSYDQGVAYNEQFF.

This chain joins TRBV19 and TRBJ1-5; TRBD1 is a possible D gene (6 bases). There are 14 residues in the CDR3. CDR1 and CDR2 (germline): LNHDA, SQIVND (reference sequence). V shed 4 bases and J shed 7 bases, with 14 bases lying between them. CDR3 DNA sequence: TGTGCCAGTAGTAACGGGGGCGCCGAGCAGCCCCAGCATTTT. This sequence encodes CASSNGGAEQPQHF.

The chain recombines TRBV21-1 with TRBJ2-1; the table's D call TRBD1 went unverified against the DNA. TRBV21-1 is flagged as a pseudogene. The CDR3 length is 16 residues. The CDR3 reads CASSKAAAPAYDEQFF. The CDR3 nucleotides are TGTGCCAGCAGCAAAGCTGCCGCCCCGGCGTACGATGAGCAGTTCTTC.

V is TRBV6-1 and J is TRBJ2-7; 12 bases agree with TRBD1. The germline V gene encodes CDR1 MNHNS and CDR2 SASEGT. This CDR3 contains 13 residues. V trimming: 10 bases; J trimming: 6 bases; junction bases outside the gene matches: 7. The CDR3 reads CATRDRGQGEQYF. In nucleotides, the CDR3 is TGTGCCACCAGGGACAGGGGGCAAGGCGAGCAGTACTTC.

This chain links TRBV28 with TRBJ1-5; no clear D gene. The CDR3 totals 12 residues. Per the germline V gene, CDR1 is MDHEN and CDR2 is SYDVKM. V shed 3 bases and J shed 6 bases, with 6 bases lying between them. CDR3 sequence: CASSFEAQPQHF. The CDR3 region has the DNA TGTGCCAGCAGTTTTGAAGCTCAGCCCCAGCATTTT.

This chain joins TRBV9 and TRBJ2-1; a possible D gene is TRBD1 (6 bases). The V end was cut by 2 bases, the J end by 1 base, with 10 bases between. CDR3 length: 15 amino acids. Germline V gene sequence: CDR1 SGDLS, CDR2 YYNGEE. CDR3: CASSVTGVSYNEQFF. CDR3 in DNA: TGTGCCAGCAGCGTGACAGGAGTTTCCTACAATGAGCAGTTCTTC.

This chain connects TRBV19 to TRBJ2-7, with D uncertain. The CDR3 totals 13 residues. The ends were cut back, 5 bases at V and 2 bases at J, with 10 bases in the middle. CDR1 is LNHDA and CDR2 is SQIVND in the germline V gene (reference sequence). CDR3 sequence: CASSAPPAYEQYF. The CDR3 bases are TGTGCCAGTAGTGCGCCCCCGGCCTACGAGCAGTACTTC.

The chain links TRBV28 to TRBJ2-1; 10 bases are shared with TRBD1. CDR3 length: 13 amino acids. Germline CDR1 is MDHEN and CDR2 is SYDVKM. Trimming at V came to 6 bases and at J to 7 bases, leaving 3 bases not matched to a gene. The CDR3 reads CASRGQGRNEQFF. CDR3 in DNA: TGTGCCAGCAGGGGACAGGGGCGAAATGAGCAGTTCTTC.

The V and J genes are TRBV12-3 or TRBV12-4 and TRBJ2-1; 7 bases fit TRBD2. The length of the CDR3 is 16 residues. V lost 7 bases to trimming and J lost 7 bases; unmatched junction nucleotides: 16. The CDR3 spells CASNPGGLAVRNEQFF. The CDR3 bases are TGTGCCAGCAACCCGGGTGGTCTAGCGGTCCGAAATGAGCAGTTCTTC.

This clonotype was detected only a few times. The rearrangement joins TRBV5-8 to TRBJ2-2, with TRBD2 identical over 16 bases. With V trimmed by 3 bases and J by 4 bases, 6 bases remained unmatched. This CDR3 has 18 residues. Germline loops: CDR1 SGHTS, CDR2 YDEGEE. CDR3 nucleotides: TGTGCCAGCAGCTGGGGGACTAGCGGGAGGGCCTTCACCGGGGAGCTGTTTTTT. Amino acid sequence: CASSWGTSGRAFTGELFF.

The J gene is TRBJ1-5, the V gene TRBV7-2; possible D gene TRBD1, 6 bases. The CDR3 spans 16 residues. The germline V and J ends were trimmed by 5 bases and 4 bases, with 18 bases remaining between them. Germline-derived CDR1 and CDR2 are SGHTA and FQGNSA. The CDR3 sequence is CASSPIWTVRNQPQHF. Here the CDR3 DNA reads TGTGCCAGCAGCCCCATTTGGACAGTAAGGAATCAGCCCCAGCATTTT.

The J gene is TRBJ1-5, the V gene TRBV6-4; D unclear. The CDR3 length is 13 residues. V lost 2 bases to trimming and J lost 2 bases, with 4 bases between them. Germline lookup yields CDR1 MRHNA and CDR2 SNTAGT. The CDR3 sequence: CASSDGGNQPQHF. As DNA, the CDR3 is TGTGCCAGCAGTGACGGGGGCAATCAGCCCCAGCATTTT.

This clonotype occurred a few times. CDR3 sequence: CASSRLTSGRASYNEQFF. The DNA for the CDR3 is TGTGCCAGCAGTCGTCTGACTAGCGGGAGGGCATCCTACAATGAGCAGTTCTTC. J is TRBJ2-1 and V is TRBV6-2 or TRBV6-3; 14 bases are shared with TRBD2. The CDR3 covers 18 residues. With 5 bases clipped from V and 1 base from J, the junction kept 7 bases outside the gene matches. The V gene's germline CDR1 is MNHEY and CDR2 SVGEGT.

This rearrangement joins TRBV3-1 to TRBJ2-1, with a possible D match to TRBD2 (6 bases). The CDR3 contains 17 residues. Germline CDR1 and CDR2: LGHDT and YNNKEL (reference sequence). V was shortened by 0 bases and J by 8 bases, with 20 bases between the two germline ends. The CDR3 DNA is TGTGCCAGCAGCCAAGAACTTAACGGGACTCCGGATGATGAGCAGTTCTTC. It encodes CASSQELNGTPDDEQFF.

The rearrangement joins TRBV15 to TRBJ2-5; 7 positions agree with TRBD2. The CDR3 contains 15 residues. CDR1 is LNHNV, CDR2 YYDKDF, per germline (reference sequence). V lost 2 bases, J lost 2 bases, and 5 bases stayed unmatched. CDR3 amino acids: CATSRRLGGQETQYF. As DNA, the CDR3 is TGTGCCACCAGCAGACGCCTCGGGGGGCAAGAGACCCAGTACTTC.

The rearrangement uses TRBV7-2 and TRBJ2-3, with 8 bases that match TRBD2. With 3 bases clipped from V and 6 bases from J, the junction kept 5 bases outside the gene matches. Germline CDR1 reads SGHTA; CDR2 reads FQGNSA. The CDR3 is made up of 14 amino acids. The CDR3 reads CASSFIGRVDTQYF. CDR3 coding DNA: TGTGCCAGCAGCTTCATCGGGAGGGTGGATACGCAGTATTTT.

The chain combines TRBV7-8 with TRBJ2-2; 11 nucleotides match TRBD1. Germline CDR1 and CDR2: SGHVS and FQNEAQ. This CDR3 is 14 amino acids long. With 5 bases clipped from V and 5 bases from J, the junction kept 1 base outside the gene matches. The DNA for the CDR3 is TGTGCCAGCAGCCGGGACAGGGGGACCGGGGAGCTGTTTTTT. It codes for CASSRDRGTGELFF.

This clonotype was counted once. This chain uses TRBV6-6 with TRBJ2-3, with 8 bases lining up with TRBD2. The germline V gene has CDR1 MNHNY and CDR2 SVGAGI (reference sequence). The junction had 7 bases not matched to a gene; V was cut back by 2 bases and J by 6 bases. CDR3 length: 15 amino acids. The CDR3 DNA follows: TGTGCCAGCAGTTACGGGTTTGGCGGGAGGGATACGCAGTATTTT. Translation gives CASSYGFGGRDTQYF.

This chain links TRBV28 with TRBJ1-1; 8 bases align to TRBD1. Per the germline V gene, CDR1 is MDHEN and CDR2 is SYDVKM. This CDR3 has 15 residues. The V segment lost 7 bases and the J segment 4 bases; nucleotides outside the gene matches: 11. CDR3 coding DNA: TGTGCCAGCACTATTACCAGGGGGCTTGGCACTGAAGCTTTCTTT. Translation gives CASTITRGLGTEAFF.

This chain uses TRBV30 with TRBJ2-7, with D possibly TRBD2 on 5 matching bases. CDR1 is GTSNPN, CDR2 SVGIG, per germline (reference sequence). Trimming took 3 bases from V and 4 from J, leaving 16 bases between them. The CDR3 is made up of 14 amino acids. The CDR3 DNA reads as TGTGCCTGGAGCAAGGACTCGAGAGCTTACGAGCAGTACTTC. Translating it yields CAWSKDSRAYEQYF. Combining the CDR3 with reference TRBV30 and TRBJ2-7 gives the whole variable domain SQTIHQWPATLVQPVGSPLSLECTVEGTSNPNLYWYRQAAGRGLQLLFYSVGIGQISSEVPQNLSASRPQDRQFILSSKKLLLSDSGFYLCAWSKDSRAYEQYFGPGTRLTVT.

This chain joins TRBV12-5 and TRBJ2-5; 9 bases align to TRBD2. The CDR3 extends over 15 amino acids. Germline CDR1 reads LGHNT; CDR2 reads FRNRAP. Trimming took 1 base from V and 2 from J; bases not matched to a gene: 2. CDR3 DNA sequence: TGTGCTAGTGGTTTGGGACTAGCGGAACAAGAGACCCAGTACTTC. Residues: CASGLGLAEQETQYF.

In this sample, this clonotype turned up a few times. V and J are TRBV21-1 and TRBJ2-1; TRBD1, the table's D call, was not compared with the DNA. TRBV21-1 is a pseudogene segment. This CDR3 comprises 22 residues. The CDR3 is CASSKAQGGAPSGKNPYNEQFF. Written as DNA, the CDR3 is TGTGCCAGCAGCAAAGCGCAAGGGGGCGCGCCTAGCGGGAAGAATCCCTACAATGAGCAGTTCTTC.

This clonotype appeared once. Here the CDR3 reads CSARDHSGRSYNEQFF. In DNA, the CDR3 is TGCAGTGCTAGAGATCATAGCGGGAGGTCGTACAATGAGCAGTTCTTC. The chain carries TRBV20-1 and TRBJ2-1; 10 nucleotides align to TRBD2. Germline CDR1 DFQATT, CDR2 SNEGSKA (reference sequence). V lost 0 bases to trimming and J lost 4 bases; unmatched junction nucleotides: 6. This CDR3 region has 16 residues.

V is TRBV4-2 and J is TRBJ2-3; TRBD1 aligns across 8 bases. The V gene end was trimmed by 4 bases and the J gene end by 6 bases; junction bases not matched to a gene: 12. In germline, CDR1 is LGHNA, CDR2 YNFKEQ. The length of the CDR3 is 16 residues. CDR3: CASSPRTGQAGDTQYF. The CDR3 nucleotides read TGTGCCAGCAGCCCCCGGACAGGGCAAGCAGGGGATACGCAGTATTTT.

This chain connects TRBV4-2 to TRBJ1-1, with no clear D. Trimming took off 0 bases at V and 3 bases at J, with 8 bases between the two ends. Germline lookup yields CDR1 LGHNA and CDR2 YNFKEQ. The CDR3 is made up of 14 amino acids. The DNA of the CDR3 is TGTGCCAGCAGCCAAGATCTAAGGGACACTGAAGCTTTCTTT. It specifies CASSQDLRDTEAFF.

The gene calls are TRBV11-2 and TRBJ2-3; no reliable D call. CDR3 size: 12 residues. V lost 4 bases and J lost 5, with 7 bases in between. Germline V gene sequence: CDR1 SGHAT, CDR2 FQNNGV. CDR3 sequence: CASSSSVDTQYF. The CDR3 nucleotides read TGTGCCAGCAGCTCATCTGTAGATACGCAGTATTTT.

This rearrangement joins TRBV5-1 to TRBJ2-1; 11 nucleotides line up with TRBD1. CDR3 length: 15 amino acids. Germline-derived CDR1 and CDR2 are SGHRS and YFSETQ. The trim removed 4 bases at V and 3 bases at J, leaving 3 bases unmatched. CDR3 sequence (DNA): TGCGCCAGCAGCATCGGGACAGGGGGCTACAATGAGCAGTTCTTC. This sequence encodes CASSIGTGGYNEQFF.

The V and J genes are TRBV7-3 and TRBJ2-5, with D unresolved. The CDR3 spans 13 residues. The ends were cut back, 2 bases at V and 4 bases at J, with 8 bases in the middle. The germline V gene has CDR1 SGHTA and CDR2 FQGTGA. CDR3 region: CASSLGGRETQYF. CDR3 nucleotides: TGTGCCAGCAGCTTAGGTGGACGAGAGACCCAGTACTTC.

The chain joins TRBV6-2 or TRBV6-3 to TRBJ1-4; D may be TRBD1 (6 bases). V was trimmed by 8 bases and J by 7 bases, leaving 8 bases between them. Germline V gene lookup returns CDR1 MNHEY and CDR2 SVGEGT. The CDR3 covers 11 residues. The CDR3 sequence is CASQGFEKLFF. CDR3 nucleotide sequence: TGTGCCAGCCAGGGGTTTGAAAAACTGTTTTTT.